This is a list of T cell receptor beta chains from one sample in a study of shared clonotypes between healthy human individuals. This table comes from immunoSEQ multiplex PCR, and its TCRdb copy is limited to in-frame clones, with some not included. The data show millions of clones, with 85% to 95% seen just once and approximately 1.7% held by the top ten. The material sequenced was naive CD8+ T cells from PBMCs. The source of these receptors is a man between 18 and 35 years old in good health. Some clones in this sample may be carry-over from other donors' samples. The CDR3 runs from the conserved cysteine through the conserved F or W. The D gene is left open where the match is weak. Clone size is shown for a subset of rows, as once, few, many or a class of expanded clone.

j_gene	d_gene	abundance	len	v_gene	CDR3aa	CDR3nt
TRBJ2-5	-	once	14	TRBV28	CASGNTGFGETQYF	TGTGCCAGCGGAAACACAGGGTTCGGGGAGACCCAGTACTTC
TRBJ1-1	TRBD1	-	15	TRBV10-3	CAISDWDRVNTEAFF	TGTGCCATCAGTGATTGGGACAGGGTGAACACTGAAGCTTTCTTT
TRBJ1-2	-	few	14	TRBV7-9	CASSLGRSNYGYTF	TGTGCCAGCAGCTTAGGGCGCTCCAACTATGGCTACACCTTC
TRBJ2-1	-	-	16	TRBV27	CASSPSTGHRIYEQFF	TGTGCCAGCAGTCCCTCCACAGGGCATCGAATATATGAGCAGTTCTTC
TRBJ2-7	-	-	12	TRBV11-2	CASGGNGYEQYF	TGTGCCAGCGGCGGGAACGGTTACGAGCAGTACTTC
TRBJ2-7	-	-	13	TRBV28	CASSPSDAYEQYF	TGTGCCAGCAGCCCAAGTGATGCCTACGAGCAGTACTTC
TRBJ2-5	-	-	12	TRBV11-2	CASSLPPGTQYF	TGTGCCAGCAGCTTACCCCCAGGGACCCAGTACTTC
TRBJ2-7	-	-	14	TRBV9	CASSVGDSPREQYF	TGTGCCAGCAGCGTAGGTGATAGCCCCCGCGAGCAGTACTTC
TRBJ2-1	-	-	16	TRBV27	CASSLLSVSTYNEQFF	TGTGCCAGCAGTTTATTGTCCGTGAGCACCTACAATGAGCAGTTCTTC
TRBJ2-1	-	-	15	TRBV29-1	CSVEDLHAIAYEQFF	TGCAGCGTTGAAGATCTCCACGCAATAGCGTATGAGCAGTTCTTC
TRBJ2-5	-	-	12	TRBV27	CASSLLGETQYF	TGTGCCAGCAGTCTCCTCGGGGAGACCCAGTACTTC
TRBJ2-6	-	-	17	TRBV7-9	CASSLAPEASGANVLTF	TGTGCCAGCAGCTTAGCGCCGGAGGCCTCTGGGGCCAACGTCCTGACTTTC
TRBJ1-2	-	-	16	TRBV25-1	CASSESTLGLAGGYTF	TGTGCCAGCAGTGAATCGACGTTAGGGCTGGCGGGTGGCTACACCTTC
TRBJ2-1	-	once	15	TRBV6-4	CASSDSGHELNEQFF	TGTGCCAGCAGTGACTCGGGACATGAACTCAATGAGCAGTTCTTC
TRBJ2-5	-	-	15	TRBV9	CASSVGGTHQETQYF	TGTGCCAGCAGCGTAGGCGGGACCCACCAAGAGACCCAGTACTTC
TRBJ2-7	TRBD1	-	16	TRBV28	CASSPTEGQGTGEQYF	TGTGCCAGCAGTCCGACCGAGGGACAGGGGACGGGGGAGCAGTACTTC
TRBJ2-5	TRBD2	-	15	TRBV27	CASSSLAVGGETQYF	TGTGCCAGCAGTTCCCTAGCGGTTGGGGGGGAGACCCAGTACTTC
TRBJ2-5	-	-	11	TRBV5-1	CASTAEETQYF	TGCGCCAGCACGGCGGAAGAGACCCAGTACTTC
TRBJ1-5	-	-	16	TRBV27	CASSPYRGMGDQPQHF	TGTGCCAGCAGTCCTTACCGGGGAATGGGGGATCAGCCCCAGCATTTT
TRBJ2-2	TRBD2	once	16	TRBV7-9	CASSQTSGMNTGELFF	TGTGCCAGCAGCCAAACTAGCGGGATGAACACCGGGGAGCTGTTTTTT
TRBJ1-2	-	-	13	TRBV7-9	CASSLTTEYGYTF	TGTGCCAGCAGCCTCACGACAGAGTATGGCTACACCTTC
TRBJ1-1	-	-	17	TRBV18	CASSPSKGVTLNTEAFF	TGTGCCAGCTCACCTTCTAAGGGGGTTACTTTGAACACTGAAGCTTTCTTT
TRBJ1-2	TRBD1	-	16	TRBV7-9	CASSLVGRDRVYGYTF	TGTGCCAGCAGCTTAGTAGGGCGGGACAGGGTCTATGGCTACACCTTC
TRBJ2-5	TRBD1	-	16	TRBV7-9	CASSHLGQQLGETQYF	TGTGCCAGCAGCCACCTGGGACAGCAGTTGGGAGAGACCCAGTACTTC
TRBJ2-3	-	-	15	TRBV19	CASSMETASTDTQYF	TGTGCCAGTAGTATGGAGACAGCTAGCACAGATACGCAGTATTTT
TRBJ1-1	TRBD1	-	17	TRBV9	CASSVADRALGNTEAFF	TGTGCCAGCAGCGTGGCGGACAGGGCGTTAGGGAACACTGAAGCTTTCTTT
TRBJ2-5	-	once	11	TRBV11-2	CASSFAETQYF	TGTGCCAGCAGCTTTGCAGAGACCCAGTACTTC